This T cell receptor beta chain emerged from a study of cytomegalovirus exposure and HLA in healthy donors. General observations from the study: CMV serostatus was the only immune exposure information that was available. The dataset shows that most TCR sequences were rare, while some public TCRs occurred in many donors.

In the PCR, 60 Vbeta and 13 Jbeta primers were used. Sequencing was performed with immunoSEQ multiplex PCR; in TCRdb, only in-frame clones are kept and a portion is missing. The table lists approximately 50,000 clones, 81% of them singletons. Details on this clone: The antigen remains unidentified.

V gave up 2 bases and J gave up 5 bases, with 10 bases separating them. The CDR3 spans 13 residues. The V gene's germline CDR1 is MNHNS and CDR2 SASEGT. The rearrangement joins TRBV6-1 to TRBJ2-7; no clear D. Sequences were obtained from PBMCs. This sequence originates from a boy younger than 18 in good health and CMV-seropositive. CDR3 DNA: TGTGCCAGCAGTGAAAGTCGAGGCCACGAGCAGTACTTC. Translation gives CASSESRGHEQYF.